The clone carrying this T cell receptor (beta chain) was counted only a few times. Its antigen is unidentified. TCRdb redid the calling of the reads with MiXCR, one entry per CDR3 protein. The profile covers roughly 500,000 distinct CDR3 sequences, with approximately 46% appearing a single time and roughly two fifths taken by the ten largest. Germline CDR1 and CDR2: MDHEN and SYDVKM. The length of the CDR3 is 17 residues. Trimming stripped 2 bases from V and 1 base from J, with 15 bases between. The data are from a study of T cell repertoires in cytomegalovirus infection. About the research overall: From public TCR beta signatures came an indication of both CMV infection and matching HLA type. Whole-study findings and limits: The response measured ex vivo was dominated by TCR beta clonotypes (HLA-C-restricted and CMV-specific). Carriers of CMV plus the relevant HLA were identified by cumulative public TCR beta family frequency.

Source: cultured PBMCs, taken from culture after CMV antigen stimulation. This chain links TRBV28 with TRBJ1-5; D is ambiguous. This clonotype originated in a human donor in good health (CMV status not recorded). Some clones in this sample may be carry-over from other donors' samples. The DNA for the CDR3 is TGTGCCAGCAGTTTAAGATCGATTTCGGGAAGCAATCAGCCCCAGCATTTT. Residues: CASSLRSISGSNQPQHF.